This TCR beta chain was recorded in a study of CD8+ T cells in alopecia areata. CDR3 length: 11 residues. The V end was cut by 2 bases, the J end by 3 bases, with 5 bases between. Germline V CDR1 and CDR2: GTSNPN, SVGIG (reference sequence). cDNA reverse transcribed from extracted RNA served as the sequencing template. Generated by immunoSEQ multiplex PCR, the TCRdb table keeps only in-frame clones and is missing some. The table includes about 120,000 clones, about two fifths detected once. J is TRBJ2-7 and V is TRBV30, with no clear D. The sample was CD4+ T cells sorted from blood. The sequence was obtained from a human donor with alopecia areata. The chain's CDR3 is CAWSPSYEQYF. The CDR3 DNA is TGTGCCTGGAGTCCCAGCTACGAGCAGTACTTC.